This entry lists 22 T cell receptor beta chains sequenced from one sample in a study of cytomegalovirus exposure and HLA in healthy donors. PCR employed 60 Vbeta and 13 Jbeta primers. Repertoires were generated with immunoSEQ multiplex PCR, while TCRdb's copy carries only in-frame clones and drops some. In the table there are 150,000 or so clones, about four fifths of which are singletons. The sequenced sample consisted of PBMCs. These receptors were obtained from a man between 18 and 29 years old in good health and CMV-seronegative.

Notes on this clone: A clone one base away is much larger, so this may be a read error. The chain is built from TRBV2 and TRBJ2-1; no clear D gene. The germline V gene encodes CDR1 SNHLY and CDR2 FYNNEI. Trimming pared 7 bases from V and 3 bases from J, leaving 4 bases between. This CDR3 region has 11 residues. CDR3: CASTNYNEQFF. For the CDR3, the DNA is TGTGCCAGCACAAACTACAATGAGCAGTTCTTC.

This chain's CDR3 is CASSWGQDRAYGYTF. In DNA, the CDR3 is TGTGCCAGCAGCTGGGGACAGGACAGGGCTTATGGCTACACCTTC. The chain links TRBV7-8 to TRBJ1-2; 8 bases are shared with TRBD1. V lost 4 bases to trimming and J lost 5 bases; unmatched junction nucleotides: 9. The length of the CDR3 is 15 residues. Per the germline V gene, CDR1 is SGHVS and CDR2 is FQNEAQ.

The chain joins TRBV19 to TRBJ1-5; D may be TRBD1 (6 bases). V was shortened by 5 bases and J by 0 bases, with 14 bases between the two germline ends. Germline CDR1 reads LNHDA; CDR2 reads SQIVND (reference sequence). The CDR3 is made up of 16 amino acids. For the CDR3, the DNA is TGTGCCAGTAGTGGCCGGGACACCCTTAGCAATCAGCCCCAGCATTTT. Encoded protein: CASSGRDTLSNQPQHF.

This chain uses TRBV6-5 with TRBJ2-7, with D uncertain. This CDR3 contains 15 residues. Trimming took 5 bases from V and 0 from J, leaving 14 bases between them. CDR1 is MNHEY, CDR2 SVGAGI, per germline. DNA for the CDR3: TGTGCCAGCAGTCCCCACCACTCTACCTCCTACGAGCAGTACTTC. Its translation is CASSPHHSTSYEQYF.

This clone has just a few counts. This rearrangement joins TRBV27 to TRBJ2-1, with 9 bases aligning to TRBD2. CDR1 MNHEY and CDR2 SMNVEV come from the germline V gene (reference sequence). V trimming: 5 bases; J trimming: 7 bases; junction bases outside the gene matches: 12. This CDR3 is 16 amino acids long. The CDR3 reads CASSRRLAGSFNEQFF. The CDR3 nucleotides are TGTGCCAGCAGTCGCCGCCTAGCGGGGTCCTTTAATGAGCAGTTCTTC.

The gene calls are TRBV5-1 and TRBJ1-2; the D gene is possibly TRBD1 (6 bases). This CDR3 is built from 15 residues. Trimming took off 0 bases at V and 2 bases at J, with 11 bases between the two ends. Germline CDR1 is SGHRS and CDR2 is YFSETQ. Here the CDR3 DNA reads TGCGCCAGCAGCTTGGGTGGGGGCGCGAACTATGGCTACACCTTC. This translates into CASSLGGGANYGYTF.

This chain joins TRBV6-1 and TRBJ1-2; D gene ambiguous. This CDR3 has 13 amino acids. V was cut by 1 base and J by 0 bases, with 3 bases left in between. Germline V gene sequence: CDR1 MNHNS, CDR2 SASEGT. The CDR3 region is CASSEGPNYGYTF. For the CDR3, the DNA is TGTGCCAGCAGTGAAGGGCCTAACTATGGCTACACCTTC.

The rearrangement links TRBV11-1 to TRBJ1-1, with 7 bases aligning to TRBD1. Per germline, CDR1 SGHAT and CDR2 FQDESV (reference sequence). This CDR3 has 15 amino acids. V was pared by 5 bases and J by 4 bases, with 10 bases of the junction left unmatched. The CDR3 region is CASSLSRGVGTEAFF. The CDR3 DNA sequence: TGTGCCAGCAGCCTATCCAGGGGGGTGGGCACTGAAGCTTTCTTT. The full variable domain, rest sourced from reference TRBV11-1 and TRBJ1-1, is EAEVAQSPRYKITEKSQAVAFWCDPISGHATLYWYRQILGQGPELLVQFQDESVVDDSQLPKDRFSAERLKGVDSTLKIQPAELGDSAMYLCASSLSRGVGTEAFFGQGTRLTVV.

The chain recombines TRBV7-2 with TRBJ2-7; TRBD1 might be the D (6 bases). V lost 4 bases, J lost 0 bases, and 19 bases lay in between. Germline V gene data show CDR1 as SGHTA and CDR2 as FQGNSA. The CDR3 contains 17 residues. CDR3 sequence (DNA): TGTGCCAGCAGCTCGCAGCCGACAGGCCCGAGCTCCTACGAGCAGTACGTC. Translating it yields CASSSQPTGPSSYEQYV.

The chain combines TRBV5-1 with TRBJ2-5; 8 positions match TRBD2. The germline gives CDR1 SGHRS, CDR2 YFSETQ. V shed 5 bases and J 3 bases; nucleotides not matched to a gene: 12. The CDR3 is 16 amino acids. CDR3 residues: CASRWGAGDFEETQYF. The CDR3 DNA follows: TGCGCCAGCAGGTGGGGAGCGGGGGATTTTGAAGAGACCCAGTACTTC. The whole variable domain, filled in from reference TRBV5-1 and TRBJ2-5, reads KAGVTQTPRYLIKTRGQQVTLSCSPISGHRSVSWYQQTPGQGLQFLFEYFSETQRNKGNFPGRFSGRQFSNSRSEMNVSTLELGDSALYLCASRWGAGDFEETQYFGPGTRLLVL.

The rearrangement joins TRBV7-9 to TRBJ1-5; maybe TRBD1 (6 bases). Germline V gene sequence: CDR1 SEHNR, CDR2 FQNEAQ (reference sequence). Trimming removed 1 base from V and 3 bases from J, with 16 bases in between. This CDR3 has 17 residues. CDR3 nucleotide sequence: TGTGCCAGCAGCTTAGGGAGGGGGGGGCCCCTCAATCAGCCCCAGCATTTT. This sequence encodes CASSLGRGGPLNQPQHF.

The chain has TRBV19 and TRBJ1-1, with D perhaps matching TRBD1 (5 bases). Per the germline V gene, CDR1 is LNHDA and CDR2 is SQIVND (reference sequence). V was trimmed by 1 base and J by 6 bases, leaving 18 bases between them. This CDR3 comprises 16 residues. CDR3 sequence: CASSIAPGIVGAEAFF. For the CDR3, the DNA is TGTGCCAGTAGTATAGCACCAGGGATTGTGGGCGCTGAAGCTTTCTTT.

The chain links TRBV27 to TRBJ2-2; D is unclear. Per germline, CDR1 MNHEY and CDR2 SMNVEV (reference sequence). This CDR3 contains 15 residues. Deletions cut 5 bases from V and 1 base from J, with 11 bases between. The CDR3 bases are TGTGCCAGCAGTAGTTACGGTCAGAACACCGGGGAGCTGTTTTTT. Amino acids: CASSSYGQNTGELFF.

This clone was counted once. V gene TRBV4-2 combines with J gene TRBJ1-4; TRBD1 might be the D (5 bases). Trimming shortened V by 1 base and J by 5 bases, and 14 bases separated the two germline ends. The germline V gene encodes CDR1 LGHNA and CDR2 YNFKEQ. The CDR3 contains 16 residues. The CDR3 is CASSQGMAGSNEKLFF. In nucleotides, the CDR3 is TGTGCCAGCAGCCAAGGTATGGCAGGGTCAAATGAAAAACTGTTTTTT.

In its sample, this clone was seen a few times. The V gene is TRBV5-8, the J gene TRBJ1-5; no clear D gene. The CDR3 runs to 12 residues. Germline CDR1 reads SGHTS; CDR2 reads YDEGEE. V was trimmed by 4 bases and J by 7 bases, leaving 9 bases between them. DNA of the CDR3: TGTGCCAGCAGCCGGGGTTTACAGCCCCAGCATTTT. It translates to CASSRGLQPQHF.

This rearrangement joins TRBV27 to TRBJ1-2; D not certain. Germline loops: CDR1 MNHEY, CDR2 SMNVEV (reference sequence). V shed 0 bases and J shed 7 bases, with 12 bases lying between them. The CDR3 has 14 residues. CDR3 protein: CASSLSYTSGGYTF. CDR3 bases: TGTGCCAGCAGTTTATCATACACATCTGGTGGCTACACCTTC.

The V and J genes are TRBV7-8 and TRBJ2-3, with a tentative D call TRBD1 (6 bases). CDR1 SGHVS and CDR2 FQNEAQ come from the germline V gene. The length of the CDR3 is 17 residues. V lost 5 bases to trimming and J lost 3 bases, with 21 bases between them. CDR3 protein: CASSISRTALGTDTQYF. The CDR3 coding sequence is TGTGCCAGCAGCATATCAAGGACAGCCCTGGGGACAGATACGCAGTATTTT. Full variable domain (missing parts from reference TRBV7-8 and TRBJ2-3): GAGVSQSPRYKVAKRGQDVALRCDPISGHVSLFWYQQALGQGPEFLTYFQNEAQLDKSGLPSDRFFAERPEGSVSTLKIQRTQQEDSAVYLCASSISRTALGTDTQYFGPGTRLTVL.

The chain recombines TRBV5-6 with TRBJ2-5; a possible D gene is TRBD1 (5 bases). The V gene lost 5 bases and the J gene lost 0 bases, with 11 bases spanning the gap. The CDR3 length is 14 residues. The germline gives CDR1 SGHDT, CDR2 YYEEEE. CDR3 nucleotides: TGTGCCAGCAGAACTCGACAGTACCAAGAGACCCAGTACTTC. This gives the protein CASRTRQYQETQYF. The full variable domain, completed using reference TRBV5-6 and TRBJ2-5, is DAGVTQSPTHLIKTRGQQVTLRCSPKSGHDTVSWYQQALGQGPQFIFQYYEEEERQRGNFPDRFSGHQFPNYSSELNVNALLLGDSALYLCASRTRQYQETQYFGPGTRLLVL.

The V gene is TRBV20-1, the J gene TRBJ1-4; no firm D call. Germline CDR1 reads DFQATT; CDR2 reads SNEGSKA (reference sequence). The V end lost 5 bases, the J end lost 5 bases, and 6 bases lay between the germline ends. The CDR3 is 11 amino acids. CDR3 coding DNA: TGCAGTGCTGGGAGAAATGAAAAACTGTTTTTT. Residues: CSAGRNEKLFF.

The sample holds a few counts of this clone. The J gene is TRBJ1-6, the V gene TRBV9; D is undetermined. With 0 bases removed from V and 8 bases from J, the gap between germline ends came to 9 bases. The CDR3 contains 14 residues. The germline gives CDR1 SGDLS, CDR2 YYNGEE. In DNA form, the CDR3 reads TGTGCCAGCAGCGTAGACTCCTCCTATTCACCCCTCCACTTT. Amino acids: CASSVDSSYSPLHF.

This chain joins TRBV27 and TRBJ2-1; 7 nucleotides align to TRBD1. V was pared by 6 bases and J by 1 base, with 6 bases of the junction left unmatched. The CDR3 is 15 residues long. Germline CDR1 MNHEY, CDR2 SMNVEV (reference sequence). The CDR3 here is CASRNHRGSYNEQFF. The CDR3 DNA reads TGTGCCAGCAGGAACCACAGGGGTTCCTACAATGAGCAGTTCTTC.

This clone was recorded once. This chain uses TRBV19 with TRBJ2-5, with 8 bases aligning to TRBD2. The germline V gene encodes CDR1 LNHDA and CDR2 SQIVND (reference sequence). The CDR3 covers 16 residues. After removal of 1 base from V and 4 bases from J, the junction contained 8 bases not matched to a gene. The CDR3 reads CASSIASGGSGETQYF. Here the CDR3 DNA reads TGTGCCAGTAGTATAGCCAGCGGGGGAAGCGGAGAGACCCAGTACTTC. The whole variable domain, remainder taken from reference TRBV19 and TRBJ2-5, is DGGITQSPKYLFRKEGQNVTLSCEQNLNHDAMYWYRQDPGQGLRLIYYSQIVNDFQKGDIAEGYSVSREKKESFPLTVTSAQKNPTAFYLCASSIASGGSGETQYFGPGTRLLVL.